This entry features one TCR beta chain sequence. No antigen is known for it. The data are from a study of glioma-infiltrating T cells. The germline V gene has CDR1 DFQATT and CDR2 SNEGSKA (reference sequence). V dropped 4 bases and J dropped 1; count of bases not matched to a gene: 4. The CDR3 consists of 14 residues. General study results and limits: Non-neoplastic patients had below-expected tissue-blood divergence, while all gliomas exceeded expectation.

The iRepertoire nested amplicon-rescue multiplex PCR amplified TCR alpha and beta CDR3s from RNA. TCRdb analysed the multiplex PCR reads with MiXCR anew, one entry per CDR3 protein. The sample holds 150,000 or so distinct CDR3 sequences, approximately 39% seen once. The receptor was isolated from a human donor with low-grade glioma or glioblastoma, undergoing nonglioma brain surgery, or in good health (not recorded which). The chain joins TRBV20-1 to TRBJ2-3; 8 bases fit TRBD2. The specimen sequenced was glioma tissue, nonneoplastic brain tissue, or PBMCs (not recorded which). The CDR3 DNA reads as TGCAGTGCTATCCCGGGGGGGGGCACAGATACGCAGTATTTT. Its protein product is CSAIPGGGTDTQYF.